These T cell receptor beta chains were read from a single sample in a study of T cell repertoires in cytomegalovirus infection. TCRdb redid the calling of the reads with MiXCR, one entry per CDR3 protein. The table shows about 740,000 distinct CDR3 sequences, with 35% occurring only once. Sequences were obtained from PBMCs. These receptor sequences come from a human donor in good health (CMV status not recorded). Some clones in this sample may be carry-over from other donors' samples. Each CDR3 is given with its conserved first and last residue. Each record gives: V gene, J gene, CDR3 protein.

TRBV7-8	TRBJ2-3	CASSLVRGPTSTDTQYF
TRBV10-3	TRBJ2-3	CAISELRETDTQYF
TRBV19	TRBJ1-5	CASRSPGHSNQPQHF
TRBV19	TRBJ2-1	CASSSLRDSSSYYNEQFF
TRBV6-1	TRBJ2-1	CASSPQDRGTYNEQFF
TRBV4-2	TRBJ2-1	CASSQEAEPYNEQFF
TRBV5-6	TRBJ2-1	CASSLGERLLNEQFF
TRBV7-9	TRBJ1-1	CASSLSKDPNTEAFF
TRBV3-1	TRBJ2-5	CASSLLDPIFLAEYQETQYF
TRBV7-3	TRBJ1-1	CASSRMSEAFF
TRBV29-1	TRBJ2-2	CSVPDANTGELFF
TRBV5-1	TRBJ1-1	CASSLVRAANTEAFF
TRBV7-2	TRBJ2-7	CASSPWGGYEQYF
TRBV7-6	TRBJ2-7	CASSPLPSSSGSSYEQYF
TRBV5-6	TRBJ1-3	CASSLLQGAMGDTIYF
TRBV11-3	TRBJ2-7	CASSAGRSSNHEQYF
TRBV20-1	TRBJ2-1	CSAGDASGRRASEQFF
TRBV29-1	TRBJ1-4	CSVRTGREKLFF
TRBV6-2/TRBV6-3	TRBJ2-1	CASSYYQNEQFF
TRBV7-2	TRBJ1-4	CASSYDSPTNEQLFF
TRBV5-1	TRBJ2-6	CASSLKNSGANVLTF
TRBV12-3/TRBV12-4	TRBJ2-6	CASSSGHGNVLTF
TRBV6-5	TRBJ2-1	CASSPGGTGEFF
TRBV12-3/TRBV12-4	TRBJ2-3	CASMDGGTDTQYF
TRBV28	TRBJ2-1	CASSLELAGFNEQFF
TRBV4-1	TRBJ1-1	CASSQDRNMRGDTEAFF
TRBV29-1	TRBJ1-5	CSVMTGTSNQPQHF
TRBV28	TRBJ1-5	CASSMGGAGDQPQHF
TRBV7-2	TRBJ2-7	CASSLELGPQAYEQYF
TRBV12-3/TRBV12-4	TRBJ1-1	CASSLGGQGPKAFF
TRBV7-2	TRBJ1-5	CASSPNRGQPQHF
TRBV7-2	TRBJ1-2	CASSFNTANYGYTF
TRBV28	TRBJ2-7	CASSLMSRYEQYF
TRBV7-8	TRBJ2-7	CASSLMRQLYF
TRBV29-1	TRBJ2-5	CSVAGGGETQYF
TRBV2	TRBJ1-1	CAREGTAGGAFF
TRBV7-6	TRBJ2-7	CASTHDLAGDIEQYF
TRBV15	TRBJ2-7	CATSRDLPSQYEQYF
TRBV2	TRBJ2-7	CASSELTRSEQYF